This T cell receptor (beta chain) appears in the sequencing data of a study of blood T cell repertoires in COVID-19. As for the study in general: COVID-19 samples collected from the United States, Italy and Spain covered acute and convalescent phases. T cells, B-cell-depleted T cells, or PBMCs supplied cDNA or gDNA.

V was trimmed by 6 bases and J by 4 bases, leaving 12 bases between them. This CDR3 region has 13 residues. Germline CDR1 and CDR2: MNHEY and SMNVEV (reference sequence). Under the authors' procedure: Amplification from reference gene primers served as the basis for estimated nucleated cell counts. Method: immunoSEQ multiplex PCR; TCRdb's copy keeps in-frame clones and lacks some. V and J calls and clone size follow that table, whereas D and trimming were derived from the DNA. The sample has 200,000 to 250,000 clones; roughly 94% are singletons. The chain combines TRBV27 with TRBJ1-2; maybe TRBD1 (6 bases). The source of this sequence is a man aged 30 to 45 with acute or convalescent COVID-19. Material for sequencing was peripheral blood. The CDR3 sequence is CASRETGSYGYTF. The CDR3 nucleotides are TGTGCCAGCAGGGAAACAGGGTCCTATGGCTACACCTTC.